The 11 T cell receptor beta chains below all came from one sample that was sequenced in a study of blood T cell repertoires in COVID-19. Assay: immunoSEQ multiplex PCR; the TCRdb copy retains only in-frame clones and omits some. In the table there are roughly 200,000 clones, 86% of which are singletons. Input material: PBMCs or T cells enriched from blood (not recorded which). The receptors were gathered from a woman aged 30 to 39 who had been exposed to COVID-19.

This clone has just one count. The chain employs TRBV19 and TRBJ2-3; 9 positions agree with TRBD2. Per germline, CDR1 LNHDA and CDR2 SQIVND (reference sequence). This CDR3 comprises 12 residues. J gave up 8 bases and V 8 bases, and 5 bases lay outside the gene matches. The CDR3 is CASRAGGSTQYF. In DNA form, the CDR3 reads TGTGCCAGTCGAGCGGGGGGTTCTACGCAGTATTTT.

This rearrangement joins TRBV4-2 to TRBJ2-2; the match to TRBD1 covers 9 bases. The CDR3 covers 15 residues. V trimming: 5 bases; J trimming: 6 bases; junction bases outside the gene matches: 7. Germline CDR1 reads LGHNA; CDR2 reads YNFKEQ. Written as DNA, the CDR3 is TGTGCCAGCAGCGTCCGGGACAGGGACCCCGGGGAGCTGTTTTTT. Residues: CASSVRDRDPGELFF.

The chain joins TRBV3-1 (or the pseudogene TRBV3-2) to TRBJ1-1; the D is unclear. The germline V gene has CDR1 LGHDT and CDR2 YNNKEL (reference sequence). The CDR3 sequence is 13 residues long. The V and J ends lost 6 bases and 0 bases respectively, with 8 bases between them. The CDR3 region is CASSQNMNTEAFF. Here the CDR3 DNA reads TGTGCCAGCAGTCAAAACATGAACACTGAAGCTTTCTTT.

This chain links TRBV5-8 with TRBJ1-2, with a weak D call TRBD1 (6 bases). This CDR3 contains 13 residues. With 4 bases removed from V and 7 bases from J, the gap between germline ends came to 14 bases. Per the germline V gene, CDR1 is SGHTS and CDR2 is YDEGEE. The chain's CDR3 is CASSLSGVTGYTF. The CDR3 DNA sequence: TGTGCCAGCAGCCTGTCAGGGGTTACTGGCTACACCTTC. The full variable domain, completed using reference TRBV5-8 and TRBJ1-2, is EAGVTQSPTHLIKTRGQQATLRCSPISGHTSVYWYQQALGLGLQFLLWYDEGEERNRGNFPPRFSGRQFPNYSSELNVNALELEDSALYLCASSLSGVTGYTFGSGTRLTVV.

This rearrangement joins TRBV6-5 to TRBJ1-1; a weak D match, TRBD1 (6 bases). This CDR3 is 12 amino acids long. The V gene lost 8 bases and the J gene lost 1 base, with 8 bases spanning the gap. Per germline, CDR1 MNHEY and CDR2 SVGAGI. The CDR3 nucleotides are TGTGCCAGCTTCAGGGGGAACACTGAAGCTTTCTTT. Its protein product is CASFRGNTEAFF.

This sequence joins TRBV21-1 and TRBJ1-3; no DNA check was done on the table's D call, TRBD1. TRBV21-1 is annotated as a pseudogene. CDR3 length equals 22 residues. The CDR3 is CASSTLPGQGDGRLLSGNTIYF. The CDR3 coding sequence is TGTGCCAGCAGCACACTCCCGGGACAGGGCGATGGACGACTCCTCTCTGGAAACACCATATATTTT.

The chain carries TRBV11-2 and TRBJ1-3; 8 positions agree with TRBD1. Per the germline V gene, CDR1 is SGHAT and CDR2 is FQNNGV. V shed 2 bases, J shed 2 bases, and the junction held 2 bases outside the gene matches. The CDR3 runs to 15 residues. CDR3 DNA: TGTGCCAGCAGCTTACCAGGGGGCACTGGAAACACCATATATTTT. This gives the protein CASSLPGGTGNTIYF. Looking up the rest from reference TRBV11-2 and TRBJ1-3 gives the full variable domain: EAGVAQSPRYKIIEKRQSVAFWCNPISGHATLYWYQQILGQGPKLLIQFQNNGVVDDSQLPKDRFSAERLKGVDSTLKIQPAKLEDSAVYLCASSLPGGTGNTIYFGEGSWLTVV.

This clone was detected a few times. V usage is TRBV11-2 and J usage is TRBJ2-7, with 9 bases lining up with TRBD2. Germline assignment: CDR1 SGHAT and CDR2 FQNNGV. V shed 5 bases, J shed 0 bases, and the junction held 8 bases outside the gene matches. The CDR3 has 16 residues. CDR3 nucleotide sequence: TGTGCCAGCAGCCGCATCGGCGGGGGGGACTCCTACGAGCAGTACTTC. Its translation is CASSRIGGGDSYEQYF.

This clone was seen only once. V is TRBV7-9 and J is TRBJ1-1; 7 bases fit TRBD1. The CDR3 runs 14 residues. Germline CDR1 and CDR2: SEHNR and FQNEAQ (reference sequence). J gave up 8 bases and V 5 bases, and 11 bases lay outside the gene matches. The CDR3 DNA sequence: TGTGCCAGCAGCCTAGGGGGACAGCTTTCAGAAGCTTTCTTT. It specifies CASSLGGQLSEAFF.

This sequence joins TRBV30 and TRBJ1-4, with D unclear. CDR3 length equals 14 residues. Trimming left V 2 bases short and J 5 bases short, with 12 bases between. Germline V gene sequence: CDR1 GTSNPN, CDR2 SVGIG (reference sequence). In DNA form, the CDR3 reads TGTGCCTGGAGTCGGTCAGGATTGAATGAAAAACTGTTTTTT. Encoded protein: CAWSRSGLNEKLFF.

This clone occurred once. The V gene is TRBV19, the J gene TRBJ1-5, with 7 positions matching TRBD1. This CDR3 has 15 residues. CDR1 is LNHDA, CDR2 SQIVND, per germline (reference sequence). V trimming: 3 bases; J trimming: 1 base; junction bases outside the gene matches: 3. CDR3 loop: CASSMLGQSNQPQHF. The CDR3 DNA reads TGTGCCAGTAGTATGTTGGGACAGAGCAATCAGCCCCAGCATTTT.